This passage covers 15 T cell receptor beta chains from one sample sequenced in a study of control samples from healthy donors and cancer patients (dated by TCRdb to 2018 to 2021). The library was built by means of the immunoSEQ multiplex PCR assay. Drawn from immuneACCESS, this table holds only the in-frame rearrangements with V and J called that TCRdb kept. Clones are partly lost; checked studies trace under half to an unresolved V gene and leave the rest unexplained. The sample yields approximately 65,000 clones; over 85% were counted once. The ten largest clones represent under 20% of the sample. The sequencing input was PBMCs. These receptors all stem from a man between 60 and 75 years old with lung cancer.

CDR3 nucleotide sequence: TGTGCCAGTAGTGGGTCACTAACAGGGTCCCTTTGGACTGAGCAGTTCTTC. This sequence encodes CASSGSLTGSLWTEQFF. The chain uses TRBV19 and TRBJ2-1; the D gene is possibly TRBD1 (6 bases). Germline V gene data show CDR1 as LNHDA and CDR2 as SQIVND (reference sequence). The CDR3 sequence is 17 residues long. Trimming shortened V by 5 bases and J by 9 bases, and 26 bases separated the two germline ends.

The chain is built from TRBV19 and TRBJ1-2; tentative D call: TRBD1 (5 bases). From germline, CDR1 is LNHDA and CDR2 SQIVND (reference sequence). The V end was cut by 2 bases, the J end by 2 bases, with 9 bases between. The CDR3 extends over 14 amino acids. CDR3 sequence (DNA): TGTGCCAGTAGTATATCGGGGCTGAACTATGGCTACACCTTC. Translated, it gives CASSISGLNYGYTF.

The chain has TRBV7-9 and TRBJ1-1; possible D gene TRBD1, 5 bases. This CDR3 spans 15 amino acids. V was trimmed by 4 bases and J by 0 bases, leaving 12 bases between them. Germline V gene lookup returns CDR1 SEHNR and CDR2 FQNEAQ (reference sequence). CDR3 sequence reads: CASSSFSRVNTEAFF. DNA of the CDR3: TGTGCCAGCAGCTCCTTTAGCAGGGTGAACACTGAAGCTTTCTTT.

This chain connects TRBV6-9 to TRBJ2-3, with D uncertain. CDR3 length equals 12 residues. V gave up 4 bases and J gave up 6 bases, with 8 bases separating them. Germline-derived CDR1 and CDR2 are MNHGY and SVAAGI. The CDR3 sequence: CASSSSKDTQYF. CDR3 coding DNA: TGTGCCAGCAGTTCCTCGAAGGATACGCAGTATTTT.

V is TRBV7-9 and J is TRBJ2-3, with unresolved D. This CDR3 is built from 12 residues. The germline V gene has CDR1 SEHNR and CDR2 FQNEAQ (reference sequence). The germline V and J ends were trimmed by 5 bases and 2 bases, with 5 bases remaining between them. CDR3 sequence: CASSRSTDTQYF. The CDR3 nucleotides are TGTGCCAGCAGCCGATCCACAGATACGCAGTATTTT.

The CDR3: CASSQGVQATEAFF. The CDR3 DNA is TGTGCCAGCAGCCAGGGGGTGCAAGCCACTGAAGCTTTCTTT. The chain combines TRBV14 with TRBJ1-1, with D tentatively TRBD1 (5 bases). The germline V gene encodes CDR1 SGHDN and CDR2 FVKESK. Deletions cut 3 bases from V and 4 bases from J, with 12 bases between. This CDR3 contains 14 residues.

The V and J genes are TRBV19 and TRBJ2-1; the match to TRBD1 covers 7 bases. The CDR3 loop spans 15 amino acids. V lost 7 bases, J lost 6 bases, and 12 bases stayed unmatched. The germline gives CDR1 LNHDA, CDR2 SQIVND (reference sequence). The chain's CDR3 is CASNQDRALGNEQFF. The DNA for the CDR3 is TGTGCCAGTAATCAAGACAGGGCTTTGGGCAATGAGCAGTTCTTC.

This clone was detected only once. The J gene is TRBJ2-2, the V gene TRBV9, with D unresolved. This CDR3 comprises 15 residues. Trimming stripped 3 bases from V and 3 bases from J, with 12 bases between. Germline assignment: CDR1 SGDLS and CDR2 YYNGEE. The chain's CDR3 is CASSARSLDTGELFF. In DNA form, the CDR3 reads TGTGCCAGCAGCGCAAGAAGTTTAGACACCGGGGAGCTGTTTTTT.

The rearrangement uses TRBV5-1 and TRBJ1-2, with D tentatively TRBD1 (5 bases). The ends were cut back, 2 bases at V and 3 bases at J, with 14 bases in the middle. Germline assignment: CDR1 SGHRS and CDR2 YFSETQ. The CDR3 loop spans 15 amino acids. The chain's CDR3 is CASSFDRGSDYGYTF. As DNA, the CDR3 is TGCGCCAGCAGCTTCGACCGGGGGTCGGACTATGGCTACACCTTC.

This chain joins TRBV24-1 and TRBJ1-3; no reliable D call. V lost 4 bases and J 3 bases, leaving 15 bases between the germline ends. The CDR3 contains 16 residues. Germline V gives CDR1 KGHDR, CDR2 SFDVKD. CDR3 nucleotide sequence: TGTGCCACCAGTGACCCGGCCCTGCCTGGTGGAAACACCATATATTTT. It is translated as CATSDPALPGGNTIYF.

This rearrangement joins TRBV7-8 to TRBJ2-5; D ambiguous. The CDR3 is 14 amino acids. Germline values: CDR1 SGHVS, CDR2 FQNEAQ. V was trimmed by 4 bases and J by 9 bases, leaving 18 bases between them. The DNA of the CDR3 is TGTGCCAGCAGCTCTCGACGGCCACGGGCGGCCCAGTACTTC. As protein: CASSSRRPRAAQYF.

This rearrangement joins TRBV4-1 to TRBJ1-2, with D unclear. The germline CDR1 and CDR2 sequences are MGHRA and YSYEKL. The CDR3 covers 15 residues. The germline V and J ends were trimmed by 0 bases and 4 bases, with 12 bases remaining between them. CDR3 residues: CASSQDSAGFYGYTF. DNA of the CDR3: TGCGCCAGCAGCCAAGATTCGGCGGGGTTCTATGGCTACACCTTC.

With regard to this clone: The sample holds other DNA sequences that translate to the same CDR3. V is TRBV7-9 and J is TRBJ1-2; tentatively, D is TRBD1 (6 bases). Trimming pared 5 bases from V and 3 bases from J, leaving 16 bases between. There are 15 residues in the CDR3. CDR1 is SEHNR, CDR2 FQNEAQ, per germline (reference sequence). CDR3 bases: TGTGCCAGCAGCGGAGGGGGTGGGACGGACTATGGCTACACCTTC. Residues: CASSGGGGTDYGYTF.

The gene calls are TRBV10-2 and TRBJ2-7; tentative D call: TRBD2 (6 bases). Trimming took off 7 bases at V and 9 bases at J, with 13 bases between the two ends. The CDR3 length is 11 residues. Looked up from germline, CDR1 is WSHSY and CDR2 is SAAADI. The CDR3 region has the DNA TGCGCCAGCATGGGGACTTTACGGCAGTACGTC. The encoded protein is CASMGTLRQYV.

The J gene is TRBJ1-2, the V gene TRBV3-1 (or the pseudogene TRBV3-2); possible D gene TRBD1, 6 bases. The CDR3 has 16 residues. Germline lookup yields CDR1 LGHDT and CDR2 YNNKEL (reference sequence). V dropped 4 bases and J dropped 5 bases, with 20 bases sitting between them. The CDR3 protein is CASSLQGRTASYGYTF. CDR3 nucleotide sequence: TGTGCCAGCAGCCTCCAAGGGCGGACAGCTAGTTATGGCTACACCTTC.